The rows below give T cell receptor beta chains drawn from one sample of a study of blood T cell repertoires in COVID-19. Only in-frame clones appear in the TCRdb table, and some are missing; sequencing was by immunoSEQ multiplex PCR. The profile covers 150,000 to 200,000 clones, with 82% appearing a single time and roughly 5.2% taken by the ten largest. The sequenced material came from PBMCs or T cells enriched from blood (not recorded which). All receptors come from a woman aged 60-70 years with acute COVID-19. The CDR3 runs from the conserved cysteine through the conserved F or W. D genes are given only for firm matches. Not every row has a clone size; where given, it reads once, few, many or a size class.

TRBD1	-	TRBV18	TRBJ1-2	TGTGCCAGCTCACCAACGGGACAGAGTAACTATGGCTACACCTTC	CASSPTGQSNYGYTF
TRBD2	-	TRBV4-2	TRBJ2-2	TGTGCCAGCAATCCGAAGCGGGAGGGCCGCAACACCGGGGAGCTGTTTTTT	CASNPKREGRNTGELFF
-	-	TRBV15	TRBJ2-5	TGTGCCACCAGCAGGGACCAGGGGGAGACCCAGTACTTC	CATSRDQGETQYF
-	few	TRBV14	TRBJ2-1	TGTGCCAGCAGGTCGCGGGGGCGGGATGAGCAGTTCTTC	CASRSRGRDEQFF
TRBD1	-	TRBV3-1/TRBV3-2	TRBJ1-3	TGTGCCAGCAGCCCCACCAGAGGGGGCGCAACTGGAAACACCATATATTTT	CASSPTRGGATGNTIYF
-	-	TRBV7-2	TRBJ1-4	TGTGCCAGCAGCTTAGGGGGGGGGACGGTTAATGAAAAACTGTTTTTT	CASSLGGGTVNEKLFF
-	many	TRBV4-1	TRBJ1-5	TGCGCCAGCAGCCAAGATGGAGGGGTGAGCAATCAGCCCCAGCATTTT	CASSQDGGVSNQPQHF
TRBD1	-	TRBV7-2	TRBJ2-1	TGTGCCAGCAGCCTACCGGGACAGGGGTACAATGAGCAGTTCTTC	CASSLPGQGYNEQFF
-	-	TRBV18	TRBJ1-5	TGTGCCAGCTCACCACAGGGCGGGGATCAGCCCCAGCATTTT	CASSPQGGDQPQHF
-	few	TRBV5-8	TRBJ1-2	TGTGCCAGCAGCCTTGAAAGTACAGGGTCCGGCTACACCTTC	CASSLESTGSGYTF
-	once	TRBV3-1/TRBV3-2	TRBJ2-2	TGTGCCAGCAGCCCCTGGGCAGCTTCGAACACCGGGGAGCTGTTTTTT	CASSPWAASNTGELFF